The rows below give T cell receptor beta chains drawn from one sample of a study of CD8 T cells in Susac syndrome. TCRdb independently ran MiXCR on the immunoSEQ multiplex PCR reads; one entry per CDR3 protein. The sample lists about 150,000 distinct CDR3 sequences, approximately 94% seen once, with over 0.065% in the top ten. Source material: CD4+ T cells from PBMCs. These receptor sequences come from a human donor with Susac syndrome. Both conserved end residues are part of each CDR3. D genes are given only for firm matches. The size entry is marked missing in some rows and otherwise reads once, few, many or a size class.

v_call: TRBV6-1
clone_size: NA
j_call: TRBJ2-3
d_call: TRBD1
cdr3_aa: CASSPGTGVTDTQYF
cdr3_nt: TGTGCCAGCAGTCCCGGGACAGGGGTAACAGATACGCAGTATTTT

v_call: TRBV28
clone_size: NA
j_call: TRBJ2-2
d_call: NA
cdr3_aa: CASSLAGNTGELFF
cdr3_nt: TGTGCCAGCAGTTTGGCAGGGAACACCGGGGAGCTGTTTTTT

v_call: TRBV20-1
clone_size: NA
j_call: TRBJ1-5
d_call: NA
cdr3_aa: CSARGYSNQPQHF
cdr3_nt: TGCAGTGCTAGAGGGTATAGCAATCAGCCCCAGCATTTT

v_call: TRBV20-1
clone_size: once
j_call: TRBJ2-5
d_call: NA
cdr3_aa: CSAFGAVGWAQYF
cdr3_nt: NA

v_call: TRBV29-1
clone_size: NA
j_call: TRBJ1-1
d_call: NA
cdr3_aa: CSVEVELNTEAFF
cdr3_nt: TGCAGCGTTGAAGTGGAGCTGAACACTGAAGCTTTCTTT

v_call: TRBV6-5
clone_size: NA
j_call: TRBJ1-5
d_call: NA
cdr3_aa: CASSYRIPGGRGNQPQHF
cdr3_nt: TGTGCCAGCAGTTACAGGATCCCGGGGGGTAGAGGCAATCAGCCCCAGCATTTT

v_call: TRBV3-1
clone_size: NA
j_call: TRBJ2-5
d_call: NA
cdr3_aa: CASSRSGGAVF
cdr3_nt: TGTGCCAGCAGCCGCTCGGGGGGCGCAGTATTC

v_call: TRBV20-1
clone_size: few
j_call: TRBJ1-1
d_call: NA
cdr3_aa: CSARGNTEAFF
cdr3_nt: TGCAGTGCCCGGGGGAACACTGAAGCTTTCTTT

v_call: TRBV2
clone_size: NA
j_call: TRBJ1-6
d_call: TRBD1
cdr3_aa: CASSGERQGNSPLHF
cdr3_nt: TGTGCCAGCAGTGGAGAGAGACAGGGGAATTCACCCCTCCACTTT

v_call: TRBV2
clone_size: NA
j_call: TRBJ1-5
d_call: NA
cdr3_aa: CASMADSNQPQHF
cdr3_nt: TGTGCCAGCATGGCGGATAGCAATCAGCCCCAGCATTTT

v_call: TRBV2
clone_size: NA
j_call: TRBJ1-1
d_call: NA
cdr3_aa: CASSVMSGTEAFF
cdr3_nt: TGTGCCAGCAGTGTAATGTCGGGCACTGAAGCTTTCTTT

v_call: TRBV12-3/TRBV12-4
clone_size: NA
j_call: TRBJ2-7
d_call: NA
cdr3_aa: CASSLEVSAEQYF
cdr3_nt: TGTGCCAGCAGTTTAGAGGTGTCGGCCGAGCAGTACTTC

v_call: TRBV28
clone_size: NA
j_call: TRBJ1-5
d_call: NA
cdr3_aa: CASIGDLGQPQHF
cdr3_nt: TGTGCCAGTATTGGGGATTTGGGACAGCCCCAGCATTTT

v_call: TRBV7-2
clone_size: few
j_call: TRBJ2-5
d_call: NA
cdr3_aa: CASSPGRQETQYF
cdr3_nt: TGTGCCAGCAGCCCCGGACGGCAAGAGACCCAGTACTTC

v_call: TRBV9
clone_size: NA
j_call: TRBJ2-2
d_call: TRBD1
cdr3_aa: CASSAGQATGELFF
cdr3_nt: TGTGCCAGCAGCGCGGGACAGGCAACCGGGGAGCTGTTTTTT

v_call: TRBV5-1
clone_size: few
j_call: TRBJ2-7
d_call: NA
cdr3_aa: CASSLGLREQYF
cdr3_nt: TGCGCCAGCAGCTTGGGTTTGCGGGAGCAGTACTTC

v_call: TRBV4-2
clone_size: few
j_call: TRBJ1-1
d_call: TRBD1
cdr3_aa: CASSQPATGKGTEAFF
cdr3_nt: TGTGCCAGCAGCCAGCCAGCGACAGGGAAGGGCACTGAAGCTTTCTTT

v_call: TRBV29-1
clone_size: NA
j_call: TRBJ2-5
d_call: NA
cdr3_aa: CSGGSIETQYF
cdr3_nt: TGCAGCGGGGGATCTATAGAGACCCAGTACTTC

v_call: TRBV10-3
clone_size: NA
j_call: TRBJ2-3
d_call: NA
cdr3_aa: CATGLSTDTQYF
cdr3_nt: TGTGCCACGGGACTTAGCACAGATACGCAGTATTTT

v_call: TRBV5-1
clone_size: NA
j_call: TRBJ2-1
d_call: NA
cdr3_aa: CASSWGAGANNEQFF
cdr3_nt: TGCGCCAGCAGCTGGGGGGCCGGGGCCAACAATGAGCAGTTCTTC

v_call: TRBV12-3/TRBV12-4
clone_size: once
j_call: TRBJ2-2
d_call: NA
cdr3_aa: CASGDWGRTGELFF
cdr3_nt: TGTGCCAGCGGGGACTGGGGGCGGACCGGGGAGCTGTTTTTT